These T cell receptor beta chains were read from a single sample in a study of cytomegalovirus exposure and HLA in healthy donors. Data came from immunoSEQ multiplex PCR; TCRdb stores just in-frame clones and leaves some out. This table has some 170,000 clones, roughly 79% appearing once. Sequencing was carried out using PBMCs. These receptors were taken from a woman aged 50 to 60 in good health and CMV-seronegative. The CDR3 runs from the conserved cysteine through the conserved F or W. Fields, in order: V gene, D gene, J gene, clone size, CDR3 protein, CDR3 DNA. A D gene is named only where the DNA matches it firmly. Where a row states a size, it is once, few, many or the class of an expanded clone; other rows omit it.

TRBV19,TRBD2,TRBJ2-1,.,CASSIGGSDNEQFF,TGTGCCAGTAGTATAGGCGGGAGCGACAATGAGCAGTTCTTC
TRBV9,TRBD1,TRBJ1-2,few,CASSPGQGDFRQGYTF,TGTGCCAGCAGCCCGGGACAGGGGGATTTTAGGCAGGGCTACACCTTC
TRBV7-6,TRBD2,TRBJ2-1,.,CASTAGEGLGNEQFF,TGTGCCAGCACAGCGGGGGAGGGCCTAGGCAATGAGCAGTTCTTC
TRBV6-5,.,TRBJ2-2,.,CASSYSVTVRELFF,TGTGCCAGCAGTTACTCGGTTACAGTCCGGGAGCTGTTTTTT
TRBV19,.,TRBJ2-3,.,CASSIAGVAGVDTQYF,TGTGCCAGTAGTATAGCGGGAGTGGCGGGCGTGGATACGCAGTATTTT
TRBV27,TRBD2,TRBJ2-3,.,CASSPHLLAGGPDTQYF,TGTGCCAGCAGTCCCCACTTACTAGCGGGGGGGCCAGATACGCAGTATTTT
TRBV5-4,.,TRBJ2-7,.,CASKQYGYEQYF,TGTGCCAGCAAACAATATGGCTACGAGCAGTACTTC
TRBV4-3,TRBD2,TRBJ2-7,once,CASSPLSGRAEEQYF,TGCGCCAGCAGCCCACTTAGCGGGAGAGCGGAGGAGCAGTACTTC
TRBV7-2,TRBD1,TRBJ1-5,.,CASSLASSGGQPQHF,TGTGCCAGCAGCTTAGCGTCGTCAGGGGGACAGCCCCAGCATTTT
TRBV5-6,.,TRBJ1-6,.,CASSFGARVTSPLHF,TGTGCCAGCAGTTTTGGGGCCAGGGTAACCTCACCCCTCCACTTT
TRBV5-1,.,TRBJ2-1,.,CASSLWYLSEQFF,TGCGCCAGCAGCTTGTGGTACCTATCAGAGCAGTTCTTC
TRBV5-6,TRBD1,TRBJ2-1,once,CASSFGTGFGEQFF,TGTGCCAGCAGCTTTGGGACAGGGTTCGGTGAGCAGTTCTTC
TRBV9,.,TRBJ2-5,.,CASSPYGEGETQYF,TGTGCCAGCAGCCCTTATGGAGAGGGAGAGACCCAGTACTTC
TRBV5-4,TRBD1,TRBJ2-1,.,CASSLADRTTQFF,TGTGCCAGCAGCTTGGCGGACAGGACAACGCAGTTCTTC
TRBV18,TRBD2,TRBJ2-7,.,CASSPPTGAGYEQYF,TGTGCCAGCTCACCACCGACGGGAGCGGGGTACGAGCAGTACTTC
TRBV7-8,TRBD2,TRBJ2-5,.,CASSSTSGGVGTQYF,TGTGCCAGCAGCTCGACTAGCGGGGGGGTAGGGACCCAGTACTTC
TRBV7-2,.,TRBJ2-7,.,CASSSPYPAGSYEQYF,TGTGCCAGCAGCTCCCCCTACCCTGCGGGATCCTACGAGCAGTACTTC
TRBV6-5,TRBD1,TRBJ1-2,.,CASTSGGNGYTF,TGTGCCAGCACCTCAGGGGGCAATGGCTACACCTTC
TRBV6-1,.,TRBJ1-5,.,CASSDRAGEQPQHF,TGTGCCAGCAGTGACAGGGCTGGTGAACAGCCCCAGCATTTT
TRBV29-1,.,TRBJ1-2,few,CSVEDREGYTF,TGCAGCGTTGAAGATCGGGAGGGCTACACCTTC
TRBV18,.,TRBJ1-3,.,CASSPNSGNTIYF,TGTGCCAGCTCACCCAACTCTGGAAACACCATATATTTT
TRBV5-8,TRBD2,TRBJ2-3,few,CASSFSGRRADTQYF,TGTGCCAGCAGCTTTAGCGGGAGGCGGGCAGATACGCAGTATTTT
TRBV28,TRBD1,TRBJ2-7,.,CASTIISGTGTYEQYF,TGTGCCAGCACCATCATATCCGGGACAGGGACCTACGAGCAGTACTTC
TRBV6-6,.,TRBJ2-2,.,CASSYGGGRNTGELFF,TGTGCCAGCAGTTACGGAGGGGGCCGGAACACCGGGGAGCTGTTTTTT
TRBV7-2,.,TRBJ1-5,.,CASSPGGGHQPQHF,TGTGCCAGCAGCCCTGGGGGGGGCCATCAGCCCCAGCATTTT
TRBV2,TRBD2,TRBJ2-1,.,CASSVATGTRDEQFF,TGTGCCAGCAGTGTGGCAACTGGGACTAGAGACGAGCAGTTCTTC
TRBV15,TRBD1,TRBJ1-1,.,CATSRDRDRVSEAFF,TGTGCCACCAGCAGAGACCGGGACAGGGTCTCTGAAGCTTTCTTT
TRBV4-2,TRBD2,TRBJ2-7,.,CASSPTSGTYEQYF,TGTGCCAGCAGCCCGACTAGCGGAACCTACGAGCAGTACTTC
TRBV6-1,.,TRBJ1-1,.,CASSDAGRLNTEAFF,TGTGCCAGCAGTGACGCGGGACGGTTGAACACTGAAGCTTTCTTT
TRBV28,.,TRBJ1-5,.,CASSPRGRGSLTQHF,TGTGCCAGCAGTCCCCGGGGGAGGGGTAGTTTGACCCAGCATTTT
TRBV20-1,.,TRBJ2-3,.,CSAPTVTQYF,TGCAGTGCTCCTACTGTTACGCAGTATTTT
TRBV9,TRBD2,TRBJ2-3,.,CASSQQPGGADTQYF,TGTGCCAGCAGCCAGCAACCCGGGGGGGCGGATACGCAGTATTTT
TRBV7-3,.,TRBJ1-2,.,CASSPGVEYGYTF,TGTGCCAGCAGCCCAGGGGTTGAATATGGCTACACCTTC
TRBV28,TRBD1,TRBJ1-4,.,CASSLSIARGLGEKLFF,TGTGCCAGCAGTTTATCTATTGCAAGGGGGCTTGGTGAAAAACTGTTTTTT
TRBV4-3,.,TRBJ1-2,.,CASSQDRGANYGYTF,TGCGCCAGCAGCCAAGATCGGGGGGCCAACTATGGCTACACCTTC
TRBV7-2,.,TRBJ2-1,.,CASSRTGSSYNEQFF,TGTGCCAGCAGCCGTACAGGGAGCTCCTACAATGAGCAGTTCTTC